Reported below is one TCR beta chain. The entry originates in a study of TIL therapy for anti-PD-1-resistant metastatic lung cancer. V shed 4 bases, J shed 0 bases, and the junction held 4 bases outside the gene matches. The CDR3 has 15 amino acids. Germline CDR1 reads SGHRS; CDR2 reads YFSETQ. Time point defined: pre-treatment sample, taken before nivolumab and TIL therapy. Pleural nodules or supraclavicular lymph nodes made up most of the excised metastases sampled. Sequencing used immunoSEQ v3. Assay used: immunoSEQ multiplex PCR; TCRdb lists only in-frame clones, some missing. Among about 50,000 clones listed, about two thirds were seen once.

This chain links TRBV5-1 with TRBJ2-5; 9 nucleotides match TRBD2. This specimen was tumor tissue, taken at baseline. This receptor was obtained from a person aged 25 to 85 with non-small cell lung cancer. The chain's CDR3 is CASSVQRGDQETQYF. The CDR3 DNA reads as TGCGCCAGCAGCGTCCAGCGGGGGGACCAAGAGACCCAGTACTTC.